The 4 T cell receptor beta chains below come from one sample, sequenced in a study of blood T cell repertoires in COVID-19. Here immunoSEQ multiplex PCR was the method, and the copy in TCRdb shows in-frame clones only, minus some. The sample has some 350,000 clones, about four fifths seen once. The specimen was peripheral blood. All receptors derive from a man younger than 45 with active or convalescent COVID-19.

The chain employs TRBV29-1 and TRBJ1-3; a weak D match, TRBD1 (6 bases). Germline V gene sequence: CDR1 SQVTM, CDR2 ANQGSEA. The V and J ends lost 6 bases and 2 bases respectively, with 14 bases between them. The CDR3 contains 14 residues. CDR3 region: CSVGTGITGNTIYF. The CDR3, as DNA: TGCAGCGTCGGAACAGGGATTACTGGAAACACCATATATTTT.

The chain is built from TRBV19 and TRBJ1-1; 8 bases are a match to TRBD1. There are 15 residues in the CDR3. J was trimmed by 4 bases and V by 5 bases; bases with no gene match: 9. Germline assignment: CDR1 LNHDA and CDR2 SQIVND (reference sequence). DNA of the CDR3: TGTGCCAGTAGTGAACGGACAGGGATTGGCACTGAAGCTTTCTTT. Encoded protein: CASSERTGIGTEAFF.

The rearrangement joins TRBV6-6 to TRBJ2-1; 12 bases align to TRBD2. The germline gives CDR1 MNHNY, CDR2 SVGAGI (reference sequence). The CDR3 runs to 15 residues. Trimming cost V 4 bases and J 7 bases; bases outside gene matches: 5. The CDR3, as DNA: TGTGCCAGCAGTTCCACTAGCGGGGGGTGGAATGAGCAGTTCTTC. The encoded protein is CASSSTSGGWNEQFF.

The genes are TRBV11-1 and TRBJ2-7, with D possibly being TRBD1 (5 bases). The CDR3 is made up of 14 amino acids. The V gene lost 1 base and the J gene lost 0 bases, with 7 bases spanning the gap. Germline V gene lookup returns CDR1 SGHAT and CDR2 FQDESV (reference sequence). CDR3 sequence: CASSLGQSSYEQYF. In DNA, the CDR3 is TGTGCCAGCAGCTTAGGACAGAGCTCCTACGAGCAGTACTTC.